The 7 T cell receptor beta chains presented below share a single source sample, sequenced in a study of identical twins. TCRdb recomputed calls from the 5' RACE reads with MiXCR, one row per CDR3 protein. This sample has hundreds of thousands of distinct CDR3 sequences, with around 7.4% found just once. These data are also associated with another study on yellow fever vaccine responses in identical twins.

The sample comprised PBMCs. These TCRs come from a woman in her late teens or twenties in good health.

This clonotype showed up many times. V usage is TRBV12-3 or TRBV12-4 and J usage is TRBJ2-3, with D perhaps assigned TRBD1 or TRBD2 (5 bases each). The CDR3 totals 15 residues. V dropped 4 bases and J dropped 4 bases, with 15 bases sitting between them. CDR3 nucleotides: TGTGCCAGCAGTTCCCGGGACCTCCGGGCAGATACGCAGTATTTT. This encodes CASSSRDLRADTQYF.

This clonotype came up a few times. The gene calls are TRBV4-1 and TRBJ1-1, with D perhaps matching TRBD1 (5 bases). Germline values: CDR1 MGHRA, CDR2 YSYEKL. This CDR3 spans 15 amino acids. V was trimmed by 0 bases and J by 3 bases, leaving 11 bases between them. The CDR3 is CASSQDHGHYTEAFF. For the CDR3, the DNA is TGCGCCAGCAGCCAAGATCACGGACATTACACTGAAGCTTTCTTT.

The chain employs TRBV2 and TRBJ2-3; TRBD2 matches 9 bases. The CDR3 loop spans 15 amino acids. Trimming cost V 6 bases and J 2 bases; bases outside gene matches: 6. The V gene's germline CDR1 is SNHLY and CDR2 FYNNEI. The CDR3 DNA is TGTGCCAGCAGCCGACTAGCGGTCGTCACAGATACGCAGTATTTT. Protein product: CASSRLAVVTDTQYF.

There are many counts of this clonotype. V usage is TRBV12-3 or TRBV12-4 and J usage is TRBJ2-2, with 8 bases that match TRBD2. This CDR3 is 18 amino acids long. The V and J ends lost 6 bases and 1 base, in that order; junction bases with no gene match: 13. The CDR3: CASSRDKGLAGNTGELFF. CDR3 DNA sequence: TGTGCCAGCAGCCGAGATAAGGGCCTAGCGGGGAACACCGGGGAGCTGTTTTTT.

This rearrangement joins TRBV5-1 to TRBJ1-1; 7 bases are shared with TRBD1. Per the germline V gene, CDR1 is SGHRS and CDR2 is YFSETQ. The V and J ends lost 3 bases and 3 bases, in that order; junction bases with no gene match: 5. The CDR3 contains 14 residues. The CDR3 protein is CASSSSTGDTEAFF. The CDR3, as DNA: TGCGCCAGCAGCTCATCTACAGGGGACACTGAAGCTTTCTTT.

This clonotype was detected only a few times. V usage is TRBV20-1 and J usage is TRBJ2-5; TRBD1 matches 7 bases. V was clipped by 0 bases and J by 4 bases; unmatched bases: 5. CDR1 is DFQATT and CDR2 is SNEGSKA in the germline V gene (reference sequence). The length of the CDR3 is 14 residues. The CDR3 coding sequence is TGCAGTGCTAGAGATATAGGGGGCGTAGAGACCCAGTACTTC. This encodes CSARDIGGVETQYF.

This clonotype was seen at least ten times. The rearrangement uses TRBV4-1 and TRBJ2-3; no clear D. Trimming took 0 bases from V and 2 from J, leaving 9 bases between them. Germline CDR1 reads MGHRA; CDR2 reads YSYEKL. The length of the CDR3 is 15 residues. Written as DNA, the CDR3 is TGCGCCAGCAGCCAAGATTCCACAACCACAGATACGCAGTATTTT. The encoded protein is CASSQDSTTTDTQYF.